These T cell receptor beta chains were read from a single sample in a study of early T cells in non-severe SARS-CoV-2 infection. TCRdb reprocessed the 5' RACE reads with MiXCR, giving one entry per CDR3 protein. This table has over 55,000 distinct CDR3 sequences, roughly a tenth appearing once. The sequencing sample was made of whole blood. The receptor source for this set is an adult who was a healthcare worker with PCR-confirmed SARS-CoV-2 infection or an uninfected control (not recorded which). CDR3s include the opening cysteine and the closing phenylalanine or tryptophan. The order of the fields is V gene, CDR3 protein.

TRBV27	CASSLRGNNEQFF
TRBV7-9	CASSPEGVEKLFF
TRBV2	CASSDAGMGQTQYF
TRBV9	CASSVESGADTQYF
TRBV2	CASSKGTLRETQYF
TRBV11-2	CASSLTGAMNTEAFF
TRBV7-8	CASSLGGGEPGNTIYF
TRBV3-1	CASSQVRETQYF
TRBV7-9	CASSRPGGTEAFF
TRBV12-3/TRBV12-4	CASSPRAPVTDTQYF
TRBV9	CASSPRTFGDTQYF
TRBV19	CASSIRDPDRGNQPQHF
TRBV7-9	CASSLIDVFRGYGYTF
TRBV12-3/TRBV12-4	CASSLHAGFPEAFF
TRBV5-6	CASSSSQGAGTGELFF
TRBV18	CASSPQAGRLYNEQFF
TRBV20-1	CGAGTTDTQYF
TRBV7-3	CASSLIIPHTSGSPLHF
TRBV10-3	CAISVGTGPGELFF
TRBV6-5	CASSLASGGPSTDTQYF
TRBV12-3/TRBV12-4	CASSPKRENTDTQYF
TRBV28	CASSTDRGPFNSPLHF
TRBV12-3/TRBV12-4	CASRGPEAKNIQYF
TRBV2	CASSWDPTDTQYF
TRBV5-1	CASSLEGAYNQPQHF
TRBV7-2	CASSSRTSGGAGDTQYF
TRBV6-5	CATGLAAPVGEQFF
TRBV12-3/TRBV12-4	CASIPGQGNNEQFF
TRBV12-3/TRBV12-4	CASSQTRGYGYTF